One and the same sample provided the 28 T cell receptor beta chains below, sequenced in a study of CD8 T cells in ankylosing spondylitis. TCRdb processed the 5' RACE reads anew with MiXCR; each CDR3 protein has one entry. The sample has some 250,000 distinct CDR3 sequences; around 10% are singletons. Sequenced: blood, either unsorted or a sorted T cell fraction (not recorded which). The receptors were sampled from a male donor with ankylosing spondylitis or in good health (not recorded which).

The V call is TRBV6-1, the J call TRBJ1-6; D remains unclear. V was trimmed by 6 bases and J by 14 bases, leaving 20 bases between them. The CDR3 is 14 amino acids. The germline CDR1 and CDR2 sequences are MNHNS and SASEGT. CDR3 protein: CASSVDVRVSSLHF. DNA for the CDR3: TGTGCCAGCAGCGTTGATGTTCGGGTCTCGTCCCTCCACTTT.

This clonotype has just a few counts. The genes are TRBV29-1 and TRBJ2-3; 7 bases map to TRBD2. V shed 1 base, J shed 11 bases, and the junction held 3 bases outside the gene matches. Germline lookup yields CDR1 SQVTM and CDR2 ANQGSEA. The CDR3 extends over 11 amino acids. CDR3 loop: CSVEAASGQYF. The CDR3, as DNA: TGCAGCGTTGAAGCCGCTAGCGGGCAGTATTTT.

This clonotype was observed at least ten times. The genes are TRBV20-1 and TRBJ2-5; tentative D call: TRBD1 (5 bases). In germline, CDR1 is DFQATT, CDR2 SNEGSKA (reference sequence). CDR3 length equals 16 residues. V dropped 2 bases and J dropped 5 bases, with 21 bases sitting between them. In DNA, the CDR3 is TGCAGTGCTAGACCGAACAACCAGGGTTCTTGGGAGACCCAGTACTTC. Residues: CSARPNNQGSWETQYF.

At least ten counts were recorded for this clonotype. The V call is TRBV5-6, the J call TRBJ2-7; perhaps TRBD1 as D (5 bases). Germline V lookup: CDR1 SGHDT, CDR2 YYEEEE. The ends were cut back, 1 base at V and 3 bases at J, with 11 bases in the middle. This CDR3 has 14 residues. CDR3 in DNA: TGTGCCAGCAGCTTGCCAGGGAAAAGCTACGAGCAGTACTTC. The encoded protein is CASSLPGKSYEQYF.

The gene calls are TRBV2 and TRBJ2-5; possible D gene TRBD1, 6 bases. The CDR3 spans 13 residues. V was cut by 5 bases and J by 5 bases, with 12 bases left in between. In germline, CDR1 is SNHLY, CDR2 FYNNEI. CDR3 residues: CASSTDRRETQYF. In DNA, the CDR3 is TGTGCCAGCAGTACTGACAGGCGTGAGACCCAGTACTTC.

The table lists this clonotype with a few counts. This sequence joins TRBV28 and TRBJ2-7, with TRBD2 matching 13 bases. Losses at the gene ends were 4 bases for V and 7 bases for J; bases not matched to a gene: 7. Germline CDR1 and CDR2: MDHEN and SYDVKM. This CDR3 contains 15 residues. The CDR3 DNA follows: TGTGCCAGCAGTTGGCCGGGACTAGCGGGATTTGAGCAGTACTTC. Translated, it gives CASSWPGLAGFEQYF.

This clonotype has a count of ten or more. The chain couples TRBV11-2 to TRBJ1-3; D gene ambiguous. The CDR3 spans 10 residues. V lost 9 bases, J lost 4 bases, and 4 bases lay in between. CDR1 SGHAT and CDR2 FQNNGV come from the germline V gene. The CDR3 DNA is TGTGCCAGTAGCGGAAACACCATATATTTT. Amino acids: CASSGNTIYF.

This clonotype was recorded at least ten times. CDR3 sequence (DNA): TGCGCCAGCAGTGAGTTGCTCAGGGGGAACACCGGGGAGCTGTTTTTT. This sequence encodes CASSELLRGNTGELFF. The V gene is TRBV10-1, the J gene TRBJ2-2, with D maybe TRBD1 (6 bases). Looked up from germline, CDR1 is WNHNN and CDR2 is SYGVQD (reference sequence). This CDR3 spans 16 amino acids. Trimming removed 1 base at V and 1 base at J, with 10 bases between.

Worth noting for this clonotype: No DNA is shown, since the ends of the CDR3 on it are uncertain; the CDR3 is the one TCRdb lists. The rearrangement uses TRBV21-1 and TRBJ1-5. TRBV21-1 is a pseudogene segment. Termini included, the CDR3 measures 16 amino acids. CDR3 loop: CASSKLVGVGNQPQHF.

The genes are TRBV11-3 and TRBJ2-1; 11 nucleotides align to TRBD2. From germline, CDR1 is SGHNT and CDR2 YENEEA. The CDR3 is 16 amino acids. The trim removed 3 bases at V and 6 bases at J, leaving 7 bases unmatched. The CDR3 DNA sequence: TGTGCCAGCAGCTTGGCTAGCGGGAGGTTTGCCAATGAGCAGTTCTTC. It yields the protein CASSLASGRFANEQFF.

This clonotype was counted ten times or more. The rearrangement links TRBV5-1 to TRBJ2-5, with no clear D. CDR3 size: 13 residues. V dropped 4 bases and J dropped 3 bases, with 10 bases sitting between them. CDR1 is SGHRS and CDR2 is YFSETQ in the germline V gene. CDR3: CASSPLLEETQYF. The CDR3 DNA is TGCGCCAGCAGCCCACTACTGGAAGAGACCCAGTACTTC.

As for this clonotype: A clone one base away is much larger, so this may be a read error. This sequence joins TRBV9 and TRBJ2-2; the D call may be TRBD1 or TRBD2 (5 bases each). Trimming shortened V by 0 bases and J by 0 bases, and 6 bases separated the two germline ends. This CDR3 is built from 15 residues. Germline V gives CDR1 SGDLS, CDR2 YYNGEE. The CDR3 reads CASSVGGSNTGELFF. CDR3 coding DNA: TGTGCCAGCAGCGTAGGGGGGTCGAACACCGGGGAGCTGTTTTTT.

V is TRBV29-1 and J is TRBJ1-1, with D unclear. Trimming pared 5 bases from V and 3 bases from J, leaving 13 bases between. The CDR3 runs to 13 residues. The germline CDR1 and CDR2 sequences are SQVTM and ANQGSEA. CDR3 protein: CSVRRAQDTEAFF. CDR3 nucleotide sequence: TGCAGCGTTCGACGGGCGCAAGACACTGAAGCTTTCTTT. Variable domain in full (rest from reference TRBV29-1 and TRBJ1-1): SAVISQKPSRDICQRGTSLTIQCQVDSQVTMMFWYRQQPGQSLTLIATANQGSEATYESGFVIDKFPISRPNLTFSTLTVSNMSPEDSSIYLCSVRRAQDTEAFFGQGTRLTVV.

This clonotype was detected many times. The chain uses TRBV6-5 and TRBJ2-1; 7 nucleotides match TRBD1. The CDR3 spans 14 residues. From germline, CDR1 is MNHEY and CDR2 SVGAGI. J was trimmed by 6 bases and V by 1 base; bases with no gene match: 3. The CDR3 reads CASSYFGTANEQFF. CDR3 in DNA: TGTGCCAGCAGTTACTTCGGGACAGCCAATGAGCAGTTCTTC.

This clonotype has just a few counts. The gene calls are TRBV10-3 and TRBJ1-4, with 10 bases fitting TRBD1. The CDR3 covers 13 residues. Germline V CDR1 and CDR2: ENHRY, SYGVKD. V lost 11 bases to trimming and J lost 8 bases; unmatched junction nucleotides: 8. CDR3: CAAGTGAAEKLFF. The CDR3, as DNA: TGTGCCGCCGGGACAGGGGCGGCGGAAAAACTGTTTTTT.

This clonotype was picked up a small number of times. The CDR3 DNA sequence: TGCAGTGCTAGAGATCCCCGGACAGGGCTGTACGAGCAGTACTTC. Protein product: CSARDPRTGLYEQYF. The V call is TRBV20-1, the J call TRBJ2-7; 8 bases align to TRBD1. The CDR3 has 15 amino acids. Germline V gene lookup returns CDR1 DFQATT and CDR2 SNEGSKA (reference sequence). J gave up 4 bases and V 0 bases, and 8 bases lay outside the gene matches.

There are many counts of this clonotype. The chain combines TRBV5-1 with TRBJ2-1, with D hard to call. The germline CDR1 and CDR2 sequences are SGHRS and YFSETQ. This CDR3 region has 12 residues. V lost 3 bases and J lost 3, with 4 bases in between. Written as DNA, the CDR3 is TGCGCCAGCAGCTCCGTCTACAATGAGCAGTTCTTC. Translation gives CASSSVYNEQFF.

This clonotype was seen a handful of times. The rearrangement links TRBV10-3 to TRBJ2-7; D is unclear. The V end was cut by 6 bases, the J end by 0 bases, with 12 bases between. The CDR3 is 14 amino acids. The germline V gene has CDR1 ENHRY and CDR2 SYGVKD. CDR3 bases: TGTGCCATCAGGGAGCTACCGAGCTCCTACGAGCAGTACTTC. Translated, it gives CAIRELPSSYEQYF.

This clonotype was counted at least ten times. V gene TRBV2 combines with J gene TRBJ2-1; 8 nucleotides align to TRBD1. CDR1 is SNHLY, CDR2 FYNNEI, per germline. J lost 5 bases, V lost 5 bases, and 8 bases had no gene match. The length of the CDR3 is 15 residues. The chain's CDR3 is CASSTDRGRNNEQFF. The DNA for the CDR3 is TGTGCCAGCAGTACCGACAGGGGTAGGAACAATGAGCAGTTCTTC.

This clonotype was found a few times. The chain recombines TRBV6-1 with TRBJ2-7; 7 bases line up with TRBD1. The J segment lost 2 bases and the V segment lost 6 bases, leaving 10 bases of the junction unmatched. Germline loops: CDR1 MNHNS, CDR2 SASEGT. The CDR3 loop spans 15 amino acids. The CDR3 region has the DNA TGTGCCAGCAGACCGGGGACAGTTCTAACCTACGAGCAGTACTTC. This codes for CASRPGTVLTYEQYF.

This clonotype was counted at least ten times. The V and J genes are TRBV6-1 and TRBJ2-7, with D perhaps TRBD2 (5 bases). Germline lookup yields CDR1 MNHNS and CDR2 SASEGT. This CDR3 region has 16 residues. V was trimmed by 7 bases and J by 0 bases, leaving 19 bases between them. The CDR3 sequence is CASIQRAGVPSYEQYF. Written as DNA, the CDR3 is TGTGCCAGCATCCAGCGAGCCGGGGTCCCCTCCTACGAGCAGTACTTC.

This clonotype was counted many times. The rearrangement uses TRBV20-1 and TRBJ1-4, with D unresolved. The CDR3 is made up of 11 amino acids. Germline CDR1 reads DFQATT; CDR2 reads SNEGSKA (reference sequence). Trimming removed 7 bases from V and 4 bases from J, with 7 bases in between. CDR3 nucleotides: TGCAGTGGGACGGTTAATGAAAAACTGTTTTTT. Translated: CSGTVNEKLFF.

This clonotype was seen at least ten times. The chain is built from TRBV20-1 and TRBJ2-5; D is ambiguous. The CDR3 contains 11 residues. V lost 6 bases to trimming and J lost 3 bases, with 8 bases between them. The germline V gene encodes CDR1 DFQATT and CDR2 SNEGSKA (reference sequence). Here the CDR3 DNA reads TGCAGTGCAAACTTGAAAGAGACCCAGTACTTC. It encodes CSANLKETQYF.

This chain connects TRBV5-1 to TRBJ1-3; no clear D gene. V was clipped by 2 bases and J by 1 base, with 13 bases between them. The CDR3 runs to 16 residues. Per germline, CDR1 SGHRS and CDR2 YFSETQ. In nucleotides, the CDR3 is TGCGCCAGCAGCTTACGGCAAATGGCATCTGGAAACACCATATATTTT. Translated, it gives CASSLRQMASGNTIYF.

This clonotype appeared many times. The J gene is TRBJ2-3, the V gene TRBV12-3 or TRBV12-4; D might be TRBD1 (5 bases). The CDR3 runs to 15 residues. V was trimmed by 1 base and J by 1 base, leaving 9 bases between them. The CDR3 loop reads CASSLVGRGTDTQYF. The CDR3 DNA follows: TGTGCCAGCAGTTTAGTTGGCAGGGGCACAGATACGCAGTATTTT.

The chain recombines TRBV2 with TRBJ1-5; no definite D call. Germline CDR1 reads SNHLY; CDR2 reads FYNNEI. CDR3 size: 15 residues. V was pared by 7 bases and J by 2 bases, with 15 bases between. DNA of the CDR3: TGTGCCAGCACCAGGAAGGGTTTGGGCAATCAGCCCCAGCATTTT. Protein: CASTRKGLGNQPQHF.

The V and J genes are TRBV20-1 and TRBJ2-2; the match to TRBD1 covers 9 bases. CDR1 is DFQATT, CDR2 SNEGSKA, per germline (reference sequence). The length of the CDR3 is 15 residues. V was pared by 0 bases and J by 4 bases, with 3 bases of the junction left unmatched. Here the CDR3 reads CSARDRTGATGELFF. The CDR3 DNA reads as TGCAGTGCTAGAGATAGGACAGGGGCCACCGGGGAGCTGTTTTTT.

This clonotype was observed a few times. The J gene is TRBJ2-3, the V gene TRBV5-1, with 7 positions matching TRBD1. The CDR3 consists of 15 residues. V dropped 2 bases and J dropped 2; count of bases not matched to a gene: 5. CDR1 and CDR2 from the germline V gene are SGHRS and YFSETQ. CDR3 sequence reads: CASSFGDSNTDTQYF. The CDR3 DNA is TGCGCCAGCAGCTTTGGGGACAGCAACACAGATACGCAGTATTTT.